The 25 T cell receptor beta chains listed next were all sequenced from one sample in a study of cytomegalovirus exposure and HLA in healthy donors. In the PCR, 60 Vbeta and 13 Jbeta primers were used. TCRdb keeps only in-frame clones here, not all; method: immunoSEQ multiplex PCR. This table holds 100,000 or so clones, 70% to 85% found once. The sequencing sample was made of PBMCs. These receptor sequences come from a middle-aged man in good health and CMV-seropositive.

The CDR3 here is CASSQVHTAATNEKLFF. CDR3 nucleotide sequence: TGCGCCAGCAGCCAAGTTCACACAGCTGCAACTAATGAAAAACTGTTTTTT. The rearrangement joins TRBV4-1 to TRBJ1-4; D is unresolved. V was trimmed by 1 base and J by 0 bases, leaving 12 bases between them. The CDR3 spans 17 residues. Germline loops: CDR1 MGHRA, CDR2 YSYEKL.

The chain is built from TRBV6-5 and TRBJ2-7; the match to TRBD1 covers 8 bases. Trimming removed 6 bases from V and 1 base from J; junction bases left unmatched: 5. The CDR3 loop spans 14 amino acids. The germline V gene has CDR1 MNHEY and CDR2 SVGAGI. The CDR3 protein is CASRFDRGSYEQYF. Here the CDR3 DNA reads TGTGCCAGCAGATTCGACAGGGGATCCTACGAGCAGTACTTC.

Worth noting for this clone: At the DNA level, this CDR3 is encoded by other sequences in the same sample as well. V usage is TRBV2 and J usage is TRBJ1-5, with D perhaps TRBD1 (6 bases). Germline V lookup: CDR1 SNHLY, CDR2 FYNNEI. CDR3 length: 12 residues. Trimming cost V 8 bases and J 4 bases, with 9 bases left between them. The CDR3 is CASRDTNQPQHF. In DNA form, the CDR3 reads TGTGCCAGCCGGGACACTAATCAGCCCCAGCATTTT.

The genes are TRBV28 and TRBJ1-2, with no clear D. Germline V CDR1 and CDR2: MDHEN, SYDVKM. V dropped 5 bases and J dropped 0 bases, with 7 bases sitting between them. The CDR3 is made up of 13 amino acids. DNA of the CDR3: TGTGCCAGCAGTCTGCCGGCTAACTATGGCTACACCTTC. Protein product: CASSLPANYGYTF.

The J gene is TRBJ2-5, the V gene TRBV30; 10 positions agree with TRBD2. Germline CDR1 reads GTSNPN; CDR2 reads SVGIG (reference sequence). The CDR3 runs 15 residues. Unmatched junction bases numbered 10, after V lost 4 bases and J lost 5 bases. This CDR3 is CAWNSQRGGRETQYF. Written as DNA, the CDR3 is TGTGCCTGGAATTCCCAGCGGGGGGGCCGGGAGACCCAGTACTTC. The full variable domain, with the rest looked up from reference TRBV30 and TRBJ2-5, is SQTIHQWPATLVQPVGSPLSLECTVEGTSNPNLYWYRQAAGRGLQLLFYSVGIGQISSEVPQNLSASRPQDRQFILSSKKLLLSDSGFYLCAWNSQRGGRETQYFGPGTRLLVL.

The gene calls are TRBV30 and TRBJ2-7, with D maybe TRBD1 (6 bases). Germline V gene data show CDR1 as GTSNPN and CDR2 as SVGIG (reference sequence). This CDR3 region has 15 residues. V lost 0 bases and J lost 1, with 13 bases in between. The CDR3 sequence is CAWSVKSGQSYEQYF. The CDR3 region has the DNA TGTGCCTGGAGTGTCAAGAGCGGACAGTCCTACGAGCAGTACTTC.

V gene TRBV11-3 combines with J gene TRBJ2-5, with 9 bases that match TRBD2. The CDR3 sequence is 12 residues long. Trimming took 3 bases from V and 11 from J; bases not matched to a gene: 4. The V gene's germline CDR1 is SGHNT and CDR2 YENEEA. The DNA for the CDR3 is TGTGCCAGCAGCTTTGCGGGAGGGGAGCAGTACTTC. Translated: CASSFAGGEQYF.

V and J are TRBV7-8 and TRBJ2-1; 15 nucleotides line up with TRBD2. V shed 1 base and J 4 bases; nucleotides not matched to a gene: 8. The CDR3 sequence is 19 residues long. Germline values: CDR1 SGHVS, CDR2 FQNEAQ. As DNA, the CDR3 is TGTGCCAGCAGCTTAGGGACTAGCGGGGGGGCCTTGCCTTACAATGAGCAGTTCTTC. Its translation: CASSLGTSGGALPYNEQFF.

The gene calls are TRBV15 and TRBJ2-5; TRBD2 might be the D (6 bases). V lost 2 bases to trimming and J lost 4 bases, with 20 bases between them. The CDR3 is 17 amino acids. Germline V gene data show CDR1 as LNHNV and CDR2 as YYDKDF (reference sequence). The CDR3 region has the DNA TGTGCCACCAGCAGAACTGGGACTCCCCACCAACGAGAGACCCAGTACTTC. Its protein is CATSRTGTPHQRETQYF.

The chain's CDR3 is CASSLGPPQGYEQFF. CDR3 sequence (DNA): TGTGCCAGCAGCTTAGGCCCTCCTCAGGGGTATGAGCAGTTCTTC. The gene calls are TRBV7-2 and TRBJ2-1; TRBD1 might be the D (6 bases). This CDR3 is built from 15 residues. The V gene lost 1 base and the J gene lost 8 bases, with 15 bases spanning the gap. Germline CDR1 SGHTA, CDR2 FQGNSA.

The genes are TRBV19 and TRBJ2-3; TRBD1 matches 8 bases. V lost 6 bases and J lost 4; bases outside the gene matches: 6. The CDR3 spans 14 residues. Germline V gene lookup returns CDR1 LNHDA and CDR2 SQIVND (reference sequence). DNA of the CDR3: TGTGCCAGTAGGGACCAGGGGGCCGCAGATACGCAGTATTTT. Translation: CASRDQGAADTQYF.

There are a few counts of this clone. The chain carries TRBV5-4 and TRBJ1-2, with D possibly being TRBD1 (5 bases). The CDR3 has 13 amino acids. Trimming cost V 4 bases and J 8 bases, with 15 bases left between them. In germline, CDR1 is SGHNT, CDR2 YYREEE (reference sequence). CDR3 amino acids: CASSPIGAGGYTF. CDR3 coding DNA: TGTGCCAGCAGCCCTATTGGGGCGGGGGGCTACACCTTC. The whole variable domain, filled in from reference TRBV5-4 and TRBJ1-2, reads ETGVTQSPTHLIKTRGQQVTLRCSSQSGHNTVSWYQQALGQGPQFIFQYYREEENGRGNFPPRFSGLQFPNYSSELNVNALELDDSALYLCASSPIGAGGYTFGSGTRLTVV.

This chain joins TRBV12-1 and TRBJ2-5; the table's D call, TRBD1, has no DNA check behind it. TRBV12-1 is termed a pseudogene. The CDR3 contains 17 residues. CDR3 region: CASSCPKDRGCQETQYF. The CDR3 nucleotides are TGTGCCAGCAGCTGCCCGAAGGACAGGGGGTGCCAAGAGACCCAGTACTTC.

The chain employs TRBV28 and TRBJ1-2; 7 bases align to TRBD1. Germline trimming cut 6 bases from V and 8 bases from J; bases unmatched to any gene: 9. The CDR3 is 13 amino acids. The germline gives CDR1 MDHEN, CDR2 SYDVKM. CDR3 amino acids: CASRSGTADGYTF. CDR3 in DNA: TGTGCCAGCAGGTCCGGGACAGCGGACGGCTACACCTTC.

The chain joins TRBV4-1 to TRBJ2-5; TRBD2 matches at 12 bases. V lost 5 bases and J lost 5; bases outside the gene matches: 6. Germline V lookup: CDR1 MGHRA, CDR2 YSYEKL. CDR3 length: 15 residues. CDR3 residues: CASSDRTSGVETQYF. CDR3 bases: TGCGCCAGCAGCGACCGGACTAGCGGGGTGGAGACCCAGTACTTC.

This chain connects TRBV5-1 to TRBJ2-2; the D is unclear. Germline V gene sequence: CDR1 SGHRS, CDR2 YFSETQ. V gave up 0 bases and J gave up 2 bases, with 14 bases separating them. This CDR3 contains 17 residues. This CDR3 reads CASSLAPRFSNTGELFF. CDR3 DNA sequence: TGCGCCAGCAGCTTGGCCCCCAGGTTCAGTAACACCGGGGAGCTGTTTTTT.

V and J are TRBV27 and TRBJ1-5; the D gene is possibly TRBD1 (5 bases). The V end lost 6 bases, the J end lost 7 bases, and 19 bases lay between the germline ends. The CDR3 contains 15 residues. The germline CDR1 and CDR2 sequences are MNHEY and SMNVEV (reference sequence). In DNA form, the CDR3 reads TGTGCCAGCAGACCCGGGGGGAGACAGCCGCAGCCCCAGCATTTT. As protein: CASRPGGRQPQPQHF.

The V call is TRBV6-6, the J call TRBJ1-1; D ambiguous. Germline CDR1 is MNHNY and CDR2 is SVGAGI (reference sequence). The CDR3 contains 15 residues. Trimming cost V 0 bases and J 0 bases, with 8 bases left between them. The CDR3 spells CASSYSMALNTEAFF. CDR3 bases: TGTGCCAGCAGTTACTCGATGGCTTTGAACACTGAAGCTTTCTTT.

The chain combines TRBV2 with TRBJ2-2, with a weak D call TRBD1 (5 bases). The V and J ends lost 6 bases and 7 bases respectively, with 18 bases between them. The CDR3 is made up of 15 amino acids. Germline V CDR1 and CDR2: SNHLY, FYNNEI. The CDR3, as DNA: TGTGCCAGCAGCACCGACAGTTCCTTAGGCGGGGAGCTGTTTTTT. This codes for CASSTDSSLGGELFF.

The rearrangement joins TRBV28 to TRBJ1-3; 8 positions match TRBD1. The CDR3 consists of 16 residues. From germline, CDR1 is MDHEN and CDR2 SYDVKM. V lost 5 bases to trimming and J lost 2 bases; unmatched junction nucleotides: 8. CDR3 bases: TGTGCCAGCAGTCCCCTAGACAGGGGCGCTGGAAACACCATATATTTT. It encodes CASSPLDRGAGNTIYF.

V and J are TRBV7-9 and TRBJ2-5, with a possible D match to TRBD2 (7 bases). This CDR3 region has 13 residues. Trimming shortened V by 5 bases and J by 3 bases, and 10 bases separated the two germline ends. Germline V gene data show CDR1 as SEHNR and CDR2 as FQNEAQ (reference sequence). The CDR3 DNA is TGTGCCAGCAGCGGAGGGGGGGAAGAGACCCAGTACTTC. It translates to CASSGGGEETQYF.

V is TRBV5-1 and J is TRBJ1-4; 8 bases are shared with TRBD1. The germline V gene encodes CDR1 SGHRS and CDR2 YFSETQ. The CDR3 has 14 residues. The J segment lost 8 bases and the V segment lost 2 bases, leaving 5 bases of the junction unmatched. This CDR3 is CASSLGTGGEKLFF. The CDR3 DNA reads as TGCGCCAGCAGCTTAGGGACAGGTGGCGAAAAACTGTTTTTT.

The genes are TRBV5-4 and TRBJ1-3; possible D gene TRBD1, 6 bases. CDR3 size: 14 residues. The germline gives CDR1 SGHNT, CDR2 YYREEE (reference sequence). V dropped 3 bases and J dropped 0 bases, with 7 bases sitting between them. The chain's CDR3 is CASSSGASGNTIYF. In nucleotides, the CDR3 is TGTGCCAGCAGCTCAGGGGCCTCTGGAAACACCATATATTTT.

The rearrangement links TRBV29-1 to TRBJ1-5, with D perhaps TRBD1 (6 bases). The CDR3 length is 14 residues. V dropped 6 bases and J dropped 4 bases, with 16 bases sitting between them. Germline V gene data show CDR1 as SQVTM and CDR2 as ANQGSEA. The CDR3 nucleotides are TGCAGCGTGGCCACAGGGACACAAAATCAGCCCCAGCATTTT. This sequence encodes CSVATGTQNQPQHF.

CDR3 sequence (DNA): TGTGCCAGCAGAGGAGGTGGATCCTACGAGCAGTACTTC. Translation gives CASRGGGSYEQYF. The rearrangement links TRBV6-5 to TRBJ2-7; D perhaps matches TRBD2 (5 bases). Germline CDR1 and CDR2: MNHEY and SVGAGI. V gave up 6 bases and J gave up 1 base, with 10 bases separating them. This CDR3 spans 13 amino acids.